The 31 T cell receptor beta chains given below trace back to one sample, sequenced in a study of OX40 agonist ivuxolimab in advanced cancers. Profiling relied on immunoSEQ multiplex PCR, and the TCRdb table lists in-frame clones only, not all of them. Counted here are 95,000 to 150,000 clones, around 95% occurring once; the ten biggest clones make up approximately 0.15%. This sample comprised CD4+ or CD8+ T cells sorted from blood, obtained in a trial of the OX40 agonist ivuxolimab. Receptor source: an adult with an advanced solid tumor such as melanoma, head and neck, liver or kidney cancer.

The chain combines TRBV11-2 with TRBJ2-5; 7 bases line up with TRBD1. Germline V CDR1 and CDR2: SGHAT, FQNNGV. Losses at the gene ends were 4 bases for V and 1 base for J; bases not matched to a gene: 9. This CDR3 is 16 amino acids long. The CDR3 DNA is TGTGCCAGCAGCTCCATAACAGGGGCTTTCCAAGAGACCCAGTACTTC. This encodes CASSSITGAFQETQYF.

J is TRBJ2-3 and V is TRBV6-4, with 8 bases lining up with TRBD2. Unmatched junction bases numbered 8, after V lost 4 bases and J lost 2 bases. Per germline, CDR1 MRHNA and CDR2 SNTAGT. The CDR3 length is 16 residues. For the CDR3, the DNA is TGTGCCAGCAGTGTCGATGGCGGGAGGACCACAGATACGCAGTATTTT. Translation gives CASSVDGGRTTDTQYF.

The chain links TRBV28 to TRBJ2-7, with 7 positions matching TRBD2. The CDR3 is 15 amino acids. The trim removed 4 bases at V and 4 bases at J, leaving 10 bases unmatched. Germline CDR1 reads MDHEN; CDR2 reads SYDVKM. The CDR3 is CASSSTGGIGYEQYF. The CDR3 region has the DNA TGTGCCAGCAGTTCGACGGGGGGAATCGGTTACGAGCAGTACTTC.

The V call is TRBV6-5, the J call TRBJ1-2, with D uncertain. V lost 0 bases and J 5 bases, leaving 7 bases between the germline ends. Germline CDR1 and CDR2: MNHEY and SVGAGI. This CDR3 region has 13 residues. CDR3 in amino acids: CASSYSLGYGYTF. The CDR3 coding sequence is TGTGCCAGCAGTTACTCGCTAGGATATGGCTACACCTTC.

The gene calls are TRBV11-3 and TRBJ2-1, with 7 bases lining up with TRBD2. Germline V gene lookup returns CDR1 SGHNT and CDR2 YENEEA. V shed 8 bases, J shed 2 bases, and the junction held 12 bases outside the gene matches. The CDR3 covers 16 residues. CDR3 loop: CASASGRGGAYNEQFF. As DNA, the CDR3 is TGTGCCAGCGCCTCGGGAAGGGGAGGGGCCTACAATGAGCAGTTCTTC.

This chain connects TRBV28 to TRBJ2-1; possible D gene TRBD2, 6 bases. Germline V lookup: CDR1 MDHEN, CDR2 SYDVKM. The CDR3 is made up of 13 amino acids. The V gene lost 11 bases and the J gene lost 5 bases, with 16 bases spanning the gap. CDR3 DNA sequence: TGTGCCGCACACCAGGGACTCAACAATGAGCAGTTCTTC. Translating gives CAAHQGLNNEQFF.

V and J are TRBV7-2 and TRBJ2-1; 8 positions agree with TRBD2. CDR3 length: 16 amino acids. With V trimmed by 5 bases and J by 5 bases, 11 bases remained unmatched. CDR1 and CDR2 (germline): SGHTA, FQGNSA. CDR3 loop: CASSLRASGGNNEQFF. Written as DNA, the CDR3 is TGTGCCAGCAGCCTGCGGGCAAGCGGGGGAAACAATGAGCAGTTCTTC. Variable domain in full (rest from reference TRBV7-2 and TRBJ2-1): GAGVSQSPSNKVTEKGKDVELRCDPISGHTALYWYRQSLGQGLEFLIYFQGNSAPDKSGLPSDRFSAERTGGSVSTLTIQRTQQEDSAVYLCASSLRASGGNNEQFFGPGTRLTVL.

The chain is built from TRBV5-1 and TRBJ1-5; D is undetermined. Germline loops: CDR1 SGHRS, CDR2 YFSETQ. This CDR3 contains 13 residues. Deletions cut 4 bases from V and 7 bases from J, with 12 bases between. The CDR3 protein is CASSLTPSQPQHF. CDR3 bases: TGCGCCAGCAGCCTTACCCCCTCCCAGCCCCAGCATTTT.

The rearrangement joins TRBV14 to TRBJ1-5; 7 bases fit TRBD1. J lost 1 base, V lost 1 base, and 4 bases had no gene match. Germline assignment: CDR1 SGHDN and CDR2 FVKESK. The CDR3 spans 16 residues. CDR3 coding DNA: TGTGCCAGCAGCCAAGGCGGGACAGCGAGCAATCAGCCCCAGCATTTT. It encodes CASSQGGTASNQPQHF.

The chain couples TRBV28 to TRBJ2-5, with TRBD1 identical over 8 bases. Germline trimming cut 5 bases from V and 5 bases from J; bases unmatched to any gene: 7. Germline values: CDR1 MDHEN, CDR2 SYDVKM. This CDR3 is built from 14 residues. CDR3 in DNA: TGTGCCAGCAGTAAGTCAGGGGGCGCTGAGACCCAGTACTTC. This sequence encodes CASSKSGGAETQYF.

This clone was seen a handful of times. The rearrangement joins TRBV28 to TRBJ2-5; 9 positions match TRBD2. This CDR3 is built from 15 residues. V was pared by 1 base and J by 5 bases, with 5 bases of the junction left unmatched. CDR1 and CDR2 (germline): MDHEN, SYDVKM. CDR3 bases: TGTGCCAGCAGTTTATCTAGCGGGACTGGGGAGACCCAGTACTTC. As protein: CASSLSSGTGETQYF.

This clone appeared a single time. The V and J genes are TRBV28 and TRBJ1-5; D remains ambiguous. Deletions cut 1 base from V and 7 bases from J, with 5 bases between. Germline CDR1 MDHEN, CDR2 SYDVKM. This CDR3 spans 12 amino acids. CDR3 nucleotide sequence: TGTGCCAGCAGTTTATTAGAGCAGCCCCAGCATTTT. It codes for CASSLLEQPQHF.

V is TRBV19 and J is TRBJ1-4; D is uncertain. V dropped 3 bases and J dropped 3 bases, with 14 bases sitting between them. This CDR3 is 16 amino acids long. Per the germline V gene, CDR1 is LNHDA and CDR2 is SQIVND (reference sequence). The CDR3 sequence is CASSILGGPSNEKLFF. CDR3 coding DNA: TGTGCCAGTAGTATCCTAGGTGGACCCTCTAATGAAAAACTGTTTTTT.

This rearrangement joins TRBV7-9 to TRBJ1-1, with TRBD1 matching 8 bases. The CDR3 is made up of 17 amino acids. V was pared by 6 bases and J by 2 bases, with 14 bases of the junction left unmatched. CDR1 is SEHNR and CDR2 is FQNEAQ in the germline V gene (reference sequence). The CDR3 nucleotides read TGTGCCAGCAGTTATCCGCCCCGGGACAGGAGCAACACTGAAGCTTTCTTT. As protein: CASSYPPRDRSNTEAFF.

The J gene is TRBJ2-1, the V gene TRBV5-1, with TRBD2 matching 11 bases. CDR1 and CDR2 (germline): SGHRS, YFSETQ. The V gene end was trimmed by 6 bases and the J gene end by 6 bases; junction bases not matched to a gene: 2. This CDR3 has 13 residues. The CDR3 spells CASTLAGGNEQFF. The CDR3 nucleotides read TGCGCCAGCACGCTAGCGGGGGGCAATGAGCAGTTCTTC.

The chain uses TRBV30 and TRBJ1-6; D perhaps matches TRBD1 (5 bases). With 6 bases removed from V and 0 bases from J, the gap between germline ends came to 12 bases. Germline CDR1 GTSNPN, CDR2 SVGIG (reference sequence). The length of the CDR3 is 15 residues. The CDR3 DNA reads TGTGCCTGCAGGACATCGAGCTCCTATAATTCACCCCTCCACTTT. This sequence encodes CACRTSSSYNSPLHF. The full variable domain, rest sourced from reference TRBV30 and TRBJ1-6, is SQTIHQWPATLVQPVGSPLSLECTVEGTSNPNLYWYRQAAGRGLQLLFYSVGIGQISSEVPQNLSASRPQDRQFILSSKKLLLSDSGFYLCACRTSSSYNSPLHFGNGTRLTVT.

V usage is TRBV7-9 and J usage is TRBJ2-5; D is tentatively TRBD1 or TRBD2 (5 bases each). Germline values: CDR1 SEHNR, CDR2 FQNEAQ (reference sequence). Trimming removed 1 base at V and 5 bases at J, with 8 bases between. This CDR3 has 13 amino acids. As DNA, the CDR3 is TGTGCCAGCAGCTTAGTCGGGGCTGAGACCCAGTACTTC. Its translation: CASSLVGAETQYF.

This clone was detected only once. The chain carries TRBV7-3 and TRBJ2-5; D not resolved. From germline, CDR1 is SGHTA and CDR2 FQGTGA. V was cut by 3 bases and J by 5 bases, with 10 bases left in between. The CDR3 length is 13 residues. CDR3 coding DNA: TGTGCCAGCAGCTTCGCTGTCTGGGAGACCCAGTACTTC. Protein sequence: CASSFAVWETQYF.

Remarks on this clone: The junction departs from the called germline gene at one end, perhaps through a read error. The DNA of the CDR3 is TGTGCCAGCAGAGAAGAGACCCAGTACTTC. This translates into CASREETQYF. The chain joins TRBV2 to TRBJ2-5, with D uncertain. The CDR3 totals 10 residues. Germline CDR1 and CDR2: SNHLY and FYNNEI.

The chain joins TRBV10-1 to TRBJ1-1; D is ambiguous. V lost 3 bases and J 6 bases, leaving 14 bases between the germline ends. This CDR3 is 14 amino acids long. CDR1 and CDR2 from the germline V gene are WNHNN and SYGVQD (reference sequence). Here the CDR3 DNA reads TGCGCCAGCAGTGAATCGGGGTCGAGGGCTGAAGCTTTCTTT. Translation: CASSESGSRAEAFF.

J is TRBJ1-2 and V is TRBV5-1, with a possible D match to TRBD1 (5 bases). The V gene lost 0 bases and the J gene lost 8 bases, with 17 bases spanning the gap. Germline values: CDR1 SGHRS, CDR2 YFSETQ. This CDR3 has 15 residues. CDR3 loop: CASSLGGAQGSGYTF. CDR3 bases: TGCGCCAGCAGCTTGGGAGGGGCGCAGGGAAGCGGCTACACCTTC.

The chain combines TRBV7-9 with TRBJ2-2; D unresolved. V was shortened by 5 bases and J by 0 bases, with 7 bases between the two germline ends. The CDR3 spans 14 residues. CDR1 is SEHNR, CDR2 FQNEAQ, per germline (reference sequence). The CDR3: CASSLISNTGELFF. The CDR3 nucleotides are TGTGCCAGCAGCCTAATCTCGAACACCGGGGAGCTGTTTTTT.

The genes are TRBV6-6 and TRBJ2-1, with 7 bases that match TRBD2. Germline V gene data show CDR1 as MNHNY and CDR2 as SVGAGI (reference sequence). After removal of 6 bases from V and 0 bases from J, the junction contained 8 bases not matched to a gene. The CDR3 runs to 16 residues. As DNA, the CDR3 is TGTGCCAGCAGCTACCGACTAGCTACCTCCTACAATGAGCAGTTCTTC. Encoded protein: CASSYRLATSYNEQFF.

J is TRBJ2-1 and V is TRBV5-8, with TRBD1 identical over 9 bases. Looked up from germline, CDR1 is SGHTS and CDR2 is YDEGEE. V shed 4 bases, J shed 0 bases, and the junction held 5 bases outside the gene matches. The CDR3 spans 16 residues. Here the CDR3 DNA reads TGTGCCAGCAGCGGAGGGACAGGGTTCTCCTACAATGAGCAGTTCTTC. Residues: CASSGGTGFSYNEQFF. The variable domain in full, with the rest retrieved from reference TRBV5-8 and TRBJ2-1, is EAGVTQSPTHLIKTRGQQATLRCSPISGHTSVYWYQQALGLGLQFLLWYDEGEERNRGNFPPRFSGRQFPNYSSELNVNALELEDSALYLCASSGGTGFSYNEQFFGPGTRLTVL.

The chain uses TRBV19 and TRBJ2-3, with D tentatively TRBD2 (6 bases). The V gene lost 3 bases and the J gene lost 2 bases, with 12 bases spanning the gap. Germline V gene sequence: CDR1 LNHDA, CDR2 SQIVND (reference sequence). The CDR3 loop spans 15 amino acids. Written as DNA, the CDR3 is TGTGCCAGTAGTATCGGCGGGGTAAACACAGATACGCAGTATTTT. This encodes CASSIGGVNTDTQYF.

The rearrangement joins TRBV5-6 to TRBJ2-3; D ambiguous. CDR1 is SGHDT and CDR2 is YYEEEE in the germline V gene. This CDR3 spans 14 amino acids. The ends were cut back, 2 bases at V and 2 bases at J, with 9 bases in the middle. CDR3 in amino acids: CASSFLGATDTQYF. The CDR3 region has the DNA TGTGCCAGCAGCTTTTTGGGCGCCACAGATACGCAGTATTTT.

The rearrangement joins TRBV19 to TRBJ1-5, with TRBD1 matching 7 bases. V gave up 6 bases and J gave up 2 bases; unmatched junction bases: 7. The germline V gene encodes CDR1 LNHDA and CDR2 SQIVND (reference sequence). This CDR3 has 15 amino acids. CDR3 nucleotides: TGTGCCAGTAGCAACGGACAGGAGGGCAATCAGCCCCAGCATTTT. This codes for CASSNGQEGNQPQHF.

The chain is built from TRBV4-3 and TRBJ2-7, with no clear D. The CDR3 is 13 amino acids. Trimming pared 0 bases from V and 3 bases from J, leaving 6 bases between. CDR1 is LGHNA, CDR2 YSLEER, per germline. The CDR3 here is CASSQDVDYEQYF. The CDR3, as DNA: TGCGCCAGCAGCCAAGATGTCGACTACGAGCAGTACTTC.

The chain is built from TRBV18 and TRBJ2-5, with D tentatively TRBD1 (5 bases). V was pared by 0 bases and J by 5 bases, with 13 bases between. CDR3 length: 15 amino acids. From germline, CDR1 is KGHSH and CDR2 LQKENI. The CDR3 DNA reads as TGTGCCAGCTCACCACCCTCTCTGCAGGGTGAGACCCAGTACTTC. It specifies CASSPPSLQGETQYF. Drawing the rest from reference TRBV18 and TRBJ2-5, the complete variable domain is NAGVMQNPRHLVRRRGQEARLRCSPMKGHSHVYWYRQLPEEGLKFMVYLQKENIIDESGMPKERFSAEFPKEGPSILRIQQVVRGDSAAYFCASSPPSLQGETQYFGPGTRLLVL.

The chain employs TRBV5-1 and TRBJ2-2; 7 bases map to TRBD2. The trim removed 0 bases at V and 0 bases at J, leaving 2 bases unmatched. The CDR3 is 16 residues long. Germline V CDR1 and CDR2: SGHRS, YFSETQ. CDR3 amino acids: CASSLAGLPNTGELFF. The CDR3 coding sequence is TGCGCCAGCAGCTTGGCGGGACTACCGAACACCGGGGAGCTGTTTTTT.

This chain uses TRBV19 with TRBJ1-1; D remains ambiguous. Germline V lookup: CDR1 LNHDA, CDR2 SQIVND (reference sequence). The CDR3 totals 13 residues. V lost 5 bases and J lost 1, with 8 bases in between. The CDR3 loop is CASSEGRNTEAFF. The CDR3 coding sequence is TGTGCCAGTAGTGAGGGAAGGAACACTGAAGCTTTCTTT. Full variable domain (remainder filled in from reference TRBV19 and TRBJ1-1): DGGITQSPKYLFRKEGQNVTLSCEQNLNHDAMYWYRQDPGQGLRLIYYSQIVNDFQKGDIAEGYSVSREKKESFPLTVTSAQKNPTAFYLCASSEGRNTEAFFGQGTRLTVV.